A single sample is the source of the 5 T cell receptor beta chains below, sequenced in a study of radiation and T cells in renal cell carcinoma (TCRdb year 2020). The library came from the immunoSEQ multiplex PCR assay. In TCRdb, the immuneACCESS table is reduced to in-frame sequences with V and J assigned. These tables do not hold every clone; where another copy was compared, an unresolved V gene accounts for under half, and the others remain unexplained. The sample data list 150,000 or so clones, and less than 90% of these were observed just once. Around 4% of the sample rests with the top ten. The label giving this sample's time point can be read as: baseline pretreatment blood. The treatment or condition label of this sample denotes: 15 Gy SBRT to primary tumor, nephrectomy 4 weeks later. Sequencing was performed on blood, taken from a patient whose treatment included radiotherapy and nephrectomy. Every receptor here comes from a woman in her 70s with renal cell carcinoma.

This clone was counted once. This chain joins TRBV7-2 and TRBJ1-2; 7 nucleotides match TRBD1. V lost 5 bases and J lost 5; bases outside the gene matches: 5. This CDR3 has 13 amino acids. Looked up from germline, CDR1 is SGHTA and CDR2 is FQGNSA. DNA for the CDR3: TGTGCCAGCAGCCCGGGACAGCAGTATGGCTACACCTTC. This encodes CASSPGQQYGYTF.

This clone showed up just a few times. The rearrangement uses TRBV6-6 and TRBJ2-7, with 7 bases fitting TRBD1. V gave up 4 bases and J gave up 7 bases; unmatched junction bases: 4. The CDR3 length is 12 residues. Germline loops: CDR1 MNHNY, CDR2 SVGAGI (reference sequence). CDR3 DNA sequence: TGTGCCAGCAGTTCTCAACAGGGGGAGCAGTACTTC. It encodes CASSSQQGEQYF.

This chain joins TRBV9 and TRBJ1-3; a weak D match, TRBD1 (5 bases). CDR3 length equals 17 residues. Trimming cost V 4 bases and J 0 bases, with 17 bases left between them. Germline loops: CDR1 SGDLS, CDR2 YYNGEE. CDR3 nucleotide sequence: TGTGCCAGCAGCCCAGACGGGGCGCCAAACTCTGGAAACACCATATATTTT. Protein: CASSPDGAPNSGNTIYF.

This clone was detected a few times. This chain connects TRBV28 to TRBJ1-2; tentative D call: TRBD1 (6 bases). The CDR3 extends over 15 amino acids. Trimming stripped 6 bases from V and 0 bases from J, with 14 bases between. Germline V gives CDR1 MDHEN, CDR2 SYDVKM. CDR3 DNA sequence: TGTGCCAGCAGGACTCCCCGACAGGCTAACTATGGCTACACCTTC. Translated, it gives CASRTPRQANYGYTF.

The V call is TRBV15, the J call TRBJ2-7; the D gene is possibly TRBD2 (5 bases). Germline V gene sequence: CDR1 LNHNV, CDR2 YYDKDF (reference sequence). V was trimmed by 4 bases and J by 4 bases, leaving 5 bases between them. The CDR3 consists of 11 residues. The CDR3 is CATSTGYEQYF. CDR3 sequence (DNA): TGTGCCACCAGCACGGGATACGAGCAGTACTTC.